What follows is one T cell receptor (beta chain) and its context. These data are taken from a study of blood T cell repertoires in COVID-19. Study-level background: Italy, Spain and the United States were the sources of the convalescent and acute COVID-19 samples. In each case, the material was cDNA or gDNA derived from T cells, B-cell-depleted T cells, or PBMCs.

The germline CDR1 and CDR2 sequences are ENHRY and SYGVKD. Trimming pared 3 bases from V and 8 bases from J, leaving 19 bases between. There are 15 residues in the CDR3. Per the authors' pipeline: Counts of nucleated cells, estimated from reference gene primer amplification, were obtained. Libraries were prepared by immunoSEQ multiplex PCR; TCRdb keeps only in-frame clonotypes and omits some of them. The DNA gave D and trimming, while V, J and clone size come from that table. This table has roughly 220,000 clones, 85% to 90% appearing once. The specimen was peripheral blood. This rearrangement joins TRBV10-3 to TRBJ1-2; D gene uncertain. This receptor was obtained from a man aged 80 or over with acute or convalescent COVID-19. The CDR3 loop is CAISEPTERLGGYTF. The CDR3 nucleotides are TGTGCCATCAGTGAACCGACGGAGCGGTTGGGGGGCTACACCTTC.